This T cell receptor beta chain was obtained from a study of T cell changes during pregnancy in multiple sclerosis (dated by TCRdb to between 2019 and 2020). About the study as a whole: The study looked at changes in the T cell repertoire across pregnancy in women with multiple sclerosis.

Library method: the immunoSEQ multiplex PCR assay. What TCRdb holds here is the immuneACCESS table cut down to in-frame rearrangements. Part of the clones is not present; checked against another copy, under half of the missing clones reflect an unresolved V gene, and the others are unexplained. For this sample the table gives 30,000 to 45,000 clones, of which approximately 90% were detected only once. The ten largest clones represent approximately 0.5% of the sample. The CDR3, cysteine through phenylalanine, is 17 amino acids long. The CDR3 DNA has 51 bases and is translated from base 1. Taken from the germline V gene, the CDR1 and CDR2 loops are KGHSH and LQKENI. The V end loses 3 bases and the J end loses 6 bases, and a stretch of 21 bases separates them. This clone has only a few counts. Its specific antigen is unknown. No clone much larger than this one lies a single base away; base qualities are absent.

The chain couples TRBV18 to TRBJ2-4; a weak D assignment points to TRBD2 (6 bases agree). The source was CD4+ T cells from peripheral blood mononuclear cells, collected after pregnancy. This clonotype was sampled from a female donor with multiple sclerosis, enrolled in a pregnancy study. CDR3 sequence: CASSPRDGLPLGNIQYF. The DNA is TGTGCCAGCTCACCCAGGGACGGACTACCTTTAGGAAACATTCAGTACTTC.